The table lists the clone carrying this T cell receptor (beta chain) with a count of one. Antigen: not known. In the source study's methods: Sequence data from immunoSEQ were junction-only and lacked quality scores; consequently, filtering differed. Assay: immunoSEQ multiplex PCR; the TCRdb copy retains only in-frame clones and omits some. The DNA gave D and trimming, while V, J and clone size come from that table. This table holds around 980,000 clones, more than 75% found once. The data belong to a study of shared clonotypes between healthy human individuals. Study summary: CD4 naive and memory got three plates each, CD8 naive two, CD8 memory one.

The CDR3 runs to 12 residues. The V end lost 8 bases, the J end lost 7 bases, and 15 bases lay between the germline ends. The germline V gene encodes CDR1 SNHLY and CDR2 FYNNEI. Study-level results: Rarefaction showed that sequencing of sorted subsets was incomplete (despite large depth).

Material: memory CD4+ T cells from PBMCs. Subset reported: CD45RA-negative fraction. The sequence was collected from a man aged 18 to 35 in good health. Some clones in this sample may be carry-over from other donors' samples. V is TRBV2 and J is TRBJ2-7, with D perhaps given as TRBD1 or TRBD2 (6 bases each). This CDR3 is CASQGGLREQYF. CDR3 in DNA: TGTGCCAGCCAAGGGGGGCTGAGAGAGCAGTACTTC.